The present TCR beta chain was sequenced within a study of patients and donors after allogeneic stem cell transplantation. TCRdb re-called the RT-PCR reads with MiXCR, one entry per CDR3 protein. The data hold hundreds of thousands of distinct CDR3 sequences, with 16% observed a single time. This clonotype was seen only a few times. This CDR3 is 17 amino acids long. Trimming removed 0 bases from V and 4 bases from J; junction bases left unmatched: 11. CDR1 DFQATT and CDR2 SNEGSKA come from the germline V gene (reference sequence). The TCR was taken from a human donor who was either an allogeneic HSCT recipient or a stem cell or donor lymphocyte infusion donor (not recorded which). It is not recorded whose cells these are; they may come from a transplant donor. Sequenced material: blood, either unsorted or a sorted T cell fraction (not recorded which). This chain joins TRBV20-1 and TRBJ2-3; 9 nucleotides match TRBD2. The CDR3, as DNA: TGCAGTGCTAGAGATTGGGGGGCTAGCGGGGATCCAGATACGCAGTATTTT. Translated: CSARDWGASGDPDTQYF.